The present TCR beta chain was sequenced within a study of regulatory T cells in long-lasting Graves disease. Whole-study findings and limits: The researchers studied only peripheral blood, not thyroid tissue. Segments TRBV28, TRBJ1-2 and TRBJ2-5 showed preferential usage in persistent disease.

This clonotype was found many times. As yet, its antigen is unknown. To make TCR beta libraries, researchers used iRepertoire HTBI primers and Arm-PCR of CDR3 regions. Each CDR3 protein gets one entry after TCRdb re-called the multiplex PCR reads with MiXCR. The table has hundreds of thousands of distinct CDR3 sequences, about 22% seen once. Noted time point: persistent/refractory GD, antithyroid drugs over 5 years with positive TRAb. Making the TCR library involved RNA that had been extracted from PBMCs. American Thyroid Association guidelines defined Graves' disease diagnosis. Germline V CDR1 and CDR2: LNHDA, SQIVND (reference sequence). The CDR3 runs 14 residues. The V and J ends lost 6 bases and 0 bases respectively, with 11 bases between them.

The chain uses TRBV19 and TRBJ1-2; no reliable D call. The specimen comprised peripheral blood mononuclear cells (PBMCs), sampled when the disease was refractory, from a patient treated with antithyroid drugs. This TCR was recovered from a female donor with Graves disease. The CDR3, as DNA: TGTGCCAGTAGGGCCTGGACCGCTAACTATGGCTACACCTTC. It yields the protein CASRAWTANYGYTF.